These T cell receptor beta chains were read from a single sample in a study of blood T cells in healthy people across ages. TCRdb redid the calling of the 5' RACE reads with MiXCR, one entry per CDR3 protein. The sample has some 670,000 distinct CDR3 sequences, 40% to 65% seen once. Sequences were obtained from blood. The source is a woman older than 75 in good health. Both conserved end residues are part of each CDR3. D genes are given only for firm matches. Rows may omit the clone size; those that give it use once, few, many or a size class.

TGTGCCAGCACCCGGGTGAATAGCGGGAACAATGAGCAGTTCTTC | CASTRVNSGNNEQFF | TRBJ2-1 | - | TRBD2 | TRBV12-3/TRBV12-4
TGTGCCAGCAGGTTTAGCGGGGGCGCCGGGATGGATGAGCAGTACTTC | CASRFSGGAGMDEQYF | TRBJ2-7 | - | TRBD2 | TRBV12-3/TRBV12-4
TGTGCCAGCAGTAAGGACAGCCTCAGCAATCAGCCCCAGCATTTT | CASSKDSLSNQPQHF | TRBJ1-5 | many | - | TRBV12-3/TRBV12-4
TGTGCCAGCAGAGGGGTAGGTGAGCAGTTCTTC | CASRGVGEQFF | TRBJ2-1 | many | - | TRBV27
TGTGCCAGCAGTCCCACTAGGACAGGGAGGATCTCTGGAAACACCATATATTTT | CASSPTRTGRISGNTIYF | TRBJ1-3 | few | TRBD1 | TRBV6-1
TGTGCCAGCAGTGAAGAACATTGGGGTAACTCCTACAATGAGCAGTACTTC | CASSEEHWGNSYNEQYF | TRBJ2-7 | - | - | TRBV6-1
TGCGCCAGCAGCTGGACCTCTATGAACACTGAAGCTTTCTTT | CASSWTSMNTEAFF | TRBJ1-1 | - | - | TRBV5-1
TGCAGCGTTGCCTTACTAGCGGGAGAACCAGATACGCAGTATTTT | CSVALLAGEPDTQYF | TRBJ2-3 | - | TRBD2 | TRBV29-1
TGTGCCAGCAGCAAAAGGAGGGTTGAGACCCAGTACTTC | CASSKRRVETQYF | TRBJ2-5 | - | - | TRBV21-1
TGTGCCAGCAGCTCGCGGACTGGTGGGGAATACGAGCAGTACTTC | CASSSRTGGEYEQYF | TRBJ2-7 | - | - | TRBV7-2
TGTGCCAGCAGTCCCGGGACTAACCCCTACAATGAGCAGTTCTTC | CASSPGTNPYNEQFF | TRBJ2-1 | - | TRBD2 | TRBV5-5
TGTGCCTGGAGTCGGTTTGAGCAGTACTTC | CAWSRFEQYF | TRBJ2-5 | - | - | TRBV30
TGCAGTGCGATCCTAGCGGGAGCGGGCAATGAGCAGTACTTC | CSAILAGAGNEQYF | TRBJ2-7 | - | TRBD2 | TRBV20-1
TGCAGCGTTGGGGGGGGAACAGATCAGCCCCAGCATTTT | CSVGGGTDQPQHF | TRBJ1-5 | - | - | TRBV29-1
TGCGCCAGCAGCTTGGGGACTAGCGGGGTTGATACGCAGTATTTT | CASSLGTSGVDTQYF | TRBJ2-3 | few | TRBD2 | TRBV5-1
TGTGCCATCCACCGCGGGAATGAGCAGTTCTTC | CAIHRGNEQFF | TRBJ2-1 | many | - | TRBV10-3
TGTGCCAGCAGTTTTCGGGGTTTTTTAAATGAGCAGTTCTTC | CASSFRGFLNEQFF | TRBJ2-1 | - | - | TRBV28
TGCGCCAGCAGGAAGTTAAGCACAGATACGCAGTATTTT | CASRKLSTDTQYF | TRBJ2-3 | many | - | TRBV4-1
TGCAGCGTCCAGGACAGGGGAGTCCTGGCAGATACGCAGTATTTT | CSVQDRGVLADTQYF | TRBJ2-3 | once | TRBD1 | TRBV29-1
TGCGCCAGCAGCTTGGGGGGGGGAGACCAAGAGACCCAGTACTTC | CASSLGGGDQETQYF | TRBJ2-5 | - | TRBD2 | TRBV5-1
TGTGCCAGCAGCGTAGAACCTAATAGCAATCAGCCCCAGCATTTT | CASSVEPNSNQPQHF | TRBJ1-5 | - | - | TRBV9
TGTGCCAGCAGTGTATACCGGTACAATGAGCAGTTCTTC | CASSVYRYNEQFF | TRBJ2-1 | - | - | TRBV28
TGTGCCAGCAGCGCTGCGGGGGAGGACTACGAGCAGTACTTC | CASSAAGEDYEQYF | TRBJ2-7 | - | TRBD2 | TRBV9
TGTGCCAGCAGCCCACTAGCGGGAGGGCGCCAAGAGACCCAGTACTTC | CASSPLAGGRQETQYF | TRBJ2-5 | - | TRBD2 | TRBV7-6
TGTGCCAGCAGTGAAGGAGTGATACTGTTTTTT | CASSEGVILFF | TRBJ1-4 | - | - | TRBV2
TGTGCCACCAGTGACTCCCGACGGGGCCAAACCAAAAACATTCAGTACTTC | CATSDSRRGQTKNIQYF | TRBJ2-4 | - | - | TRBV24-1
TGTGCCAGCAGCCTAGATTTATCCTACAATGAGCAGTTCTTC | CASSLDLSYNEQFF | TRBJ2-1 | few | - | TRBV7-3
TGTGCCAGCACCCCCCTAGGGCTAGCGGGGCCCCTTACAAATGAGCAGTTCTTC | CASTPLGLAGPLTNEQFF | TRBJ2-1 | - | TRBD2 | TRBV28
TGCGCCATTGCGCAAAACGTCCTGACTTTC | CAIAQNVLTF | TRBJ2-6 | many | - | TRBV5-1
TGTGCCAGCGGACAGAGCTCCTACGGGCAGTACTTC | CASGQSSYGQYF | TRBJ2-7 | - | - | TRBV6-2/TRBV6-3
TGCGCCAGCAGCTACCTTCGGAGCGCTAACTATGGCTACACCTTC | CASSYLRSANYGYTF | TRBJ1-2 | - | - | TRBV5-1
TGTGCCAGCAGCTCCCGGAGGCGGGGGGGCCCGGATACGCAGTATTTT | CASSSRRRGGPDTQYF | TRBJ2-3 | - | TRBD2 | TRBV9
TGCGCCAGCAGCCAAGATGACGGCCGCTTCGCTTCAGATACGCAGTATTTT | CASSQDDGRFASDTQYF | TRBJ2-3 | - | - | TRBV4-3
TGTGCCAACCCGGGACAGGGCCTGCCTAAGTATGGCTACACCTTC | CANPGQGLPKYGYTF | TRBJ1-2 | many | TRBD1 | TRBV2
TGTGCCAGCACCCCAAGAGGTCCAGCAGGGATGAATAAGCAGTTCTTC | CASTPRGPAGMNKQFF | TRBJ2-1 | - | - | TRBV12-3/TRBV12-4
TGCAGCGTTGAAGATAGCAGATATGGCTACACCTTC | CSVEDSRYGYTF | TRBJ1-2 | - | - | TRBV29-1
TGTGCCAGCAGTAGCGGGCGAACCTACGAGCAGTACTTC | CASSSGRTYEQYF | TRBJ2-7 | - | - | TRBV6-5
TGCAGCGTTGAGCCGTTGAACACTGAAGCTTTCTTT | CSVEPLNTEAFF | TRBJ1-1 | many | - | TRBV29-1
TGTGCCAGCAGCCTATCTAGTGGCTTGGAGACCCAGTACTTC | CASSLSSGLETQYF | TRBJ2-5 | many | - | TRBV7-3
TGTGCCAGCAGTGGCAGGACGGCAACTAATGAAAAACTGTTTTTT | CASSGRTATNEKLFF | TRBJ1-4 | few | - | TRBV28
TGCAGCGTAGTGGACATCTATGGCTACACCTTC | CSVVDIYGYTF | TRBJ1-2 | - | - | TRBV29-1
TGTGCCACCAGCAGAGATGCGGGGCACACCGGGGAGCTGTTTTTT | CATSRDAGHTGELFF | TRBJ2-2 | once | - | TRBV15
TGTGCCAGCAGCGTTAGGACAGGAACCTCACCCCTCCACTTT | CASSVRTGTSPLHF | TRBJ1-6 | few | TRBD1 | TRBV14
TGTGCCAGCAGTGATGAGAACACGTCCGAGCAGTTCTTC | CASSDENTSEQFF | TRBJ2-1 | many | - | TRBV2
TGTGCCAGCCCCTCCCCCCTGGGCAGCAATCAGCCCCAGCATTTT | CASPSPLGSNQPQHF | TRBJ1-5 | - | - | TRBV28
TGTGCCAGCAGCCCCAACAAGAACACCGGGGAGCTGTTTTTT | CASSPNKNTGELFF | TRBJ2-2 | - | - | TRBV3-1
TGCGCCAGCAGCCACTTAACGGGCCAGGGGGCCCCCTATGGCTACACCTTC | CASSHLTGQGAPYGYTF | TRBJ1-2 | - | TRBD1 | TRBV4-3
TGTGCCAGCAGCTTAGACAGGAGAGGCTTGAACACTGAGGCTTTCTTT | CASSLDRRGLNTEAFF | TRBJ1-1 | once | - | TRBV11-2
TGTGCCAGCAGCTCACATCTAGCGGGGGGGCCCGAGCAGTTCTTC | CASSSHLAGGPEQFF | TRBJ2-1 | few | TRBD2 | TRBV7-2
TGTGCCAGCAGCCCGGCAGGGGGCAACTATGGCTACACCTTC | CASSPAGGNYGYTF | TRBJ1-2 | - | TRBD1 | TRBV14
TGTGCCAGCAGCCTCCTAGCGGGACAGGGAAGCTATGGCTACACCTTC | CASSLLAGQGSYGYTF | TRBJ1-2 | - | TRBD1 | TRBV6-5
TGCAGTGCTAGAGCCCAGGGACTAGCGGGAGGAAAAAGCTACAATGAGCAGTTCTTC | CSARAQGLAGGKSYNEQFF | TRBJ2-1 | many | TRBD2 | TRBV20-1
TGTGCCAGCAGCTCACCGCGACGGGGGGTCTACGAGCAGTACTTC | CASSSPRRGVYEQYF | TRBJ2-7 | - | TRBD2 | TRBV13
TGTGCCAGCAGCCAGCGCTACGAGCAGTTCTTC | CASSQRYEQFF | TRBJ2-1 | many | - | TRBV3-1
TGTGGCAGCTCACCCGTAGCGGGAGGGCCAGAAAACATTCGGTACTTC | CGSSPVAGGPENIRYF | TRBJ2-4 | - | TRBD2 | TRBV18
TGCAGCGTTGGGACTAGCGGGAGTTCTACCCAGGTCTTCAATGAGCAGTTCTTC | CSVGTSGSSTQVFNEQFF | TRBJ2-1 | once | TRBD2 | TRBV29-1
TGTGCCAGCAGCTTAAATAGCGGGGGGGCCTCAGAGACCCAGTACTTC | CASSLNSGGASETQYF | TRBJ2-5 | - | TRBD2 | TRBV7-3